Shown below are 8 T cell receptor beta chains from a single sample sequenced in a study of breast tumors, draining lymph nodes, adjacent tissues. TCRdb independently ran MiXCR on the multiplex PCR reads; one entry per CDR3 protein. The profile shows about 200,000 distinct CDR3 sequences, under 35% of them singletons. Axillary draining lymph nodes of breast cancer patients supplied the node samples. Sequenced input: axillary lymph node tissue. The receptor source for this set is a female donor with breast cancer. Some clones in this sample may be carry-over from other donors' samples.

This clonotype was seen repeatedly, ten times or more. This chain connects TRBV12-3 or TRBV12-4 to TRBJ1-5, with D maybe TRBD1 (6 bases). The CDR3 runs to 16 residues. The V end was cut by 3 bases, the J end by 1 base, with 13 bases between. CDR3 nucleotide sequence: TGTGCCAGCAGTTTGGGGGGCGCGACGAGCAATCAGCCCCAGCATTTT. Translating it yields CASSLGGATSNQPQHF.

This clonotype has ten or more counts. The chain couples TRBV7-9 to TRBJ1-2; weak D call: TRBD1 (6 bases). The ends were cut back, 2 bases at V and 4 bases at J, with 8 bases in the middle. The CDR3 runs to 13 residues. Germline loops: CDR1 SEHNR, CDR2 FQNEAQ (reference sequence). The DNA for the CDR3 is TGTGCCAGCAGCTTATTACAGGGCTATGGCTACACCTTC. Translated, it gives CASSLLQGYGYTF.

This clonotype occurred many times. The V and J genes are TRBV7-8 and TRBJ2-4; tentative D call: TRBD1 (6 bases). The CDR3 loop spans 15 amino acids. Germline CDR1 SGHVS, CDR2 FQNEAQ. The germline V and J ends were trimmed by 4 bases and 0 bases, with 10 bases remaining between them. This chain's CDR3 is CASSWGTLAKNIQYF. As DNA, the CDR3 is TGTGCCAGCAGCTGGGGGACATTAGCCAAAAACATTCAGTACTTC.

The rearrangement uses TRBV5-1 and TRBJ2-1, with D perhaps matching TRBD2 (5 bases). Germline loops: CDR1 SGHRS, CDR2 YFSETQ. Trimming took 0 bases from V and 4 from J, leaving 14 bases between them. CDR3 length equals 16 residues. The CDR3 region is CASSLVAGGFYNEQFF. CDR3 DNA sequence: TGCGCCAGCAGCTTGGTGGCGGGTGGCTTTTACAATGAGCAGTTCTTC.

This chain uses TRBV4-3 with TRBJ2-3; TRBD2 aligns across 13 bases. CDR1 LGHNA and CDR2 YSLEER come from the germline V gene. The CDR3 spans 19 residues. J lost 2 bases, V lost 5 bases, and 13 bases had no gene match. The CDR3, as DNA: TGCGCCAGCAGCTTCTGGACTAGCGGGAGTGGGGTCGCCACAGATACGCAGTATTTT. It is translated as CASSFWTSGSGVATDTQYF.

This clonotype was seen only a few times. The rearrangement joins TRBV20-1 to TRBJ2-1; weak D call: TRBD1 (5 bases). This CDR3 comprises 14 residues. Trimming pared 3 bases from V and 2 bases from J, leaving 11 bases between. Germline-derived CDR1 and CDR2 are DFQATT and SNEGSKA (reference sequence). CDR3 DNA: TGCAGTGCTAGTTCCCAGGGAACCTACAATGAGCAGTTCTTC. Translation gives CSASSQGTYNEQFF.

This chain connects TRBV10-2 to TRBJ1-2; 9 bases agree with TRBD1. In germline, CDR1 is WSHSY, CDR2 SAAADI. CDR3 size: 16 residues. V lost 4 bases, J lost 4 bases, and 10 bases stayed unmatched. The CDR3: CASSGFGQGIGYGYTF. CDR3 bases: TGCGCCAGCAGTGGATTTGGACAGGGGATAGGCTATGGCTACACCTTC.

In its sample, this clonotype was seen many times. In DNA, the CDR3 is TGCGCCAGCAGTCTGCCTACCGGGGAGCTGTTTTTT. Translation: CASSLPTGELFF. This chain connects TRBV10-2 to TRBJ2-2; D remains unclear. This CDR3 contains 12 residues. Trimming removed 5 bases from V and 5 bases from J, with 6 bases in between. CDR1 WSHSY and CDR2 SAAADI come from the germline V gene.